The rows below give T cell receptor beta chains drawn from one sample of a study of blood T cell repertoires in COVID-19. Profiled with immunoSEQ multiplex PCR; TCRdb holds only in-frame clones, not every one. The sample has about 200,000 clones; roughly 90% are singletons. Sequenced: peripheral blood. The receptor set was obtained from a man aged 45-60 years with acute or convalescent COVID-19. Each CDR3 is given with its conserved first and last residue. Fields, in order: clone size, J gene, D gene, V gene, CDR3 length, CDR3 DNA, CDR3 protein. The D gene is left open where the match is weak. Clone size appears in some rows only: once, few, many, or a class for an expanded clone.

clone size: NA
J gene: TRBJ2-2
D gene: TRBD1
V gene: TRBV7-3
CDR3 length: 16
CDR3 DNA: TGTGCCAGCAGCTCCCCCGGGACAGCGAACACCGGGGAGCTGTTTTTT
CDR3 protein: CASSSPGTANTGELFF

clone size: NA
J gene: TRBJ1-1
D gene: NA
V gene: TRBV9
CDR3 length: 16
CDR3 DNA: TGTGCCAGCAGCGTAGCTGGGGACCCAGGAGGGACTGAAGCTTTCTTT
CDR3 protein: CASSVAGDPGGTEAFF

clone size: NA
J gene: TRBJ2-2
D gene: NA
V gene: TRBV18
CDR3 length: 14
CDR3 DNA: TGTGCCAGCTCCGCGGGGTTGAACACCGGGGAGCTGTTTTTT
CDR3 protein: CASSAGLNTGELFF

clone size: NA
J gene: TRBJ1-1
D gene: TRBD1
V gene: TRBV7-6
CDR3 length: 15
CDR3 DNA: TGTGCCAGCAGCCTACAGGGGGCAGGGAACACTGAAGCTTTCTTT
CDR3 protein: CASSLQGAGNTEAFF

clone size: once
J gene: TRBJ1-6
D gene: NA
V gene: TRBV19
CDR3 length: 14
CDR3 DNA: TGTGCCAGTAGTATTGGACTCAATAATTCACCCCTCCACTTT
CDR3 protein: CASSIGLNNSPLHF

clone size: NA
J gene: TRBJ2-2
D gene: TRBD2
V gene: TRBV6-5
CDR3 length: 14
CDR3 DNA: TGTGCCAGCAGCTCAACTAGCGCTACCGGGGAGCTGTTTTTT
CDR3 protein: CASSSTSATGELFF

clone size: once
J gene: TRBJ1-4
D gene: NA
V gene: TRBV3-1/TRBV3-2
CDR3 length: 16
CDR3 DNA: TGTGCCAGCAGAAAAGACGGGCCGGGGGACGATGAAAAACTGTTTTTT
CDR3 protein: CASRKDGPGDDEKLFF

clone size: NA
J gene: TRBJ1-5
D gene: NA
V gene: TRBV5-8
CDR3 length: 17
CDR3 DNA: TGTGCCAGCAGCTTGGCCGGACAGTCACATAGCAATCAGCCCCAGCATTTT
CDR3 protein: CASSLAGQSHSNQPQHF

clone size: NA
J gene: TRBJ1-4
D gene: NA
V gene: TRBV9
CDR3 length: 15
CDR3 DNA: TGTGCCAGCAGCGTAGACGGAGGGCCTTGGGAAAAACTGTTTTTT
CDR3 protein: CASSVDGGPWEKLFF

clone size: NA
J gene: TRBJ2-7
D gene: NA
V gene: TRBV10-3
CDR3 length: 15
CDR3 DNA: TGTGCCATCAGTGACGAGAACGGGATCCCCTACGAGCAGTACTTC
CDR3 protein: CAISDENGIPYEQYF

clone size: NA
J gene: TRBJ2-1
D gene: NA
V gene: TRBV29-1
CDR3 length: 12
CDR3 DNA: TGCAGCGTTTGGGGGCCCGCGGATGAGCAGTTCTTC
CDR3 protein: CSVWGPADEQFF

clone size: NA
J gene: TRBJ1-5
D gene: NA
V gene: TRBV4-1
CDR3 length: 16
CDR3 DNA: TGCGCCAGCAGCCAAGTCACCCAGGCAAGGAATCAGCCCCAGCATTTT
CDR3 protein: CASSQVTQARNQPQHF

clone size: NA
J gene: TRBJ1-5
D gene: TRBD1
V gene: TRBV28
CDR3 length: 12
CDR3 DNA: TGTGCCAGCAGTTCTGACAGGGGGGTCTCGCATTTT
CDR3 protein: CASSSDRGVSHF

clone size: NA
J gene: TRBJ1-2
D gene: NA
V gene: TRBV10-3
CDR3 length: 14
CDR3 DNA: TGTGCCATCAGCGAGACAGGAGTTAACTATGGCTACACCTTC
CDR3 protein: CAISETGVNYGYTF

clone size: NA
J gene: TRBJ2-3
D gene: TRBD2
V gene: TRBV6-5
CDR3 length: 14
CDR3 DNA: TGTGCCAGCAGCGTGCGGGAGCAATCAGATACGCAGTATTTT
CDR3 protein: CASSVREQSDTQYF

clone size: NA
J gene: TRBJ1-4
D gene: TRBD1
V gene: TRBV7-9
CDR3 length: 15
CDR3 DNA: TGTGCCAGCAGCGCCGGGACAGCAACTAATGAAAAACTGTTTTTT
CDR3 protein: CASSAGTATNEKLFF

clone size: once
J gene: TRBJ2-2
D gene: NA
V gene: TRBV6-8
CDR3 length: 14
CDR3 DNA: TGTGCCAGCAGTTACCTTAAGGGGGCCGGGGAGCTGTTTTTT
CDR3 protein: CASSYLKGAGELFF

clone size: NA
J gene: TRBJ2-3
D gene: NA
V gene: TRBV11-2
CDR3 length: 13
CDR3 DNA: TGTGCCAGCAGCTTAGCGTACACAGATACGCAGTATTTT
CDR3 protein: CASSLAYTDTQYF

clone size: NA
J gene: TRBJ2-3
D gene: TRBD2
V gene: TRBV6-5
CDR3 length: 15
CDR3 DNA: TGTGCCAGCAGTAACTTTGGCGGGAGCTCAGATACGCAGTATTTT
CDR3 protein: CASSNFGGSSDTQYF

clone size: once
J gene: TRBJ1-1
D gene: NA
V gene: TRBV28
CDR3 length: 13
CDR3 DNA: TGTGCCAGCAGTGTTCCATTGAACACTGAAGCTTTCTTT
CDR3 protein: CASSVPLNTEAFF

clone size: NA
J gene: TRBJ1-2
D gene: NA
V gene: TRBV5-4
CDR3 length: 17
CDR3 DNA: TGTGCCAGCAGCTTGGTGCCAGGTCCAAATTATACTTATGGCTACACCTTC
CDR3 protein: CASSLVPGPNYTYGYTF

clone size: NA
J gene: TRBJ2-4
D gene: TRBD1
V gene: TRBV6-4
CDR3 length: 15
CDR3 DNA: TGTGCCAGCAGTGACTCGGGACAGGGGCTAAACAATCAGTACTTC
CDR3 protein: CASSDSGQGLNNQYF

clone size: NA
J gene: TRBJ1-6
D gene: NA
V gene: TRBV4-1
CDR3 length: 16
CDR3 DNA: TGCGCCAGCAGCCAAGAAAGTTCGACAAACAATTCACCCCTCCACTTT
CDR3 protein: CASSQESSTNNSPLHF

clone size: NA
J gene: TRBJ2-2
D gene: NA
V gene: TRBV9
CDR3 length: 13
CDR3 DNA: TGTGCCAGCAGCGTAGATTCCGCCGGGGAGCTGTTTTTT
CDR3 protein: CASSVDSAGELFF

clone size: NA
J gene: TRBJ1-4
D gene: NA
V gene: TRBV19
CDR3 length: 14
CDR3 DNA: TGTGCCAGTAGTACGGACTGGAGTATTGAAAAACTGTTTTTT
CDR3 protein: CASSTDWSIEKLFF

clone size: NA
J gene: TRBJ1-4
D gene: NA
V gene: TRBV28
CDR3 length: 19
CDR3 DNA: TGTGCCAGCAGTTTGTCTATTGAGGGGGGGCTTCCAACTAATGAAAAACTGTTTTTT
CDR3 protein: CASSLSIEGGLPTNEKLFF

clone size: NA
J gene: TRBJ1-2
D gene: NA
V gene: TRBV7-2
CDR3 length: 15
CDR3 DNA: TGTGCCAGCAGCCCTAGGGGCAGGGGTAACTATGGCTACACCTTC
CDR3 protein: CASSPRGRGNYGYTF